A single sample gave rise to the 32 T cell receptor beta chains below, sequenced in a study of T-cell reconstitution after alpha-beta-depleted transplantation in children. Preparation of the TCRbeta library used unique molecular identifiers. TCRdb ran MiXCR on the PCR reads and lists one entry per CDR3 protein. This table holds hundreds of thousands of distinct CDR3 sequences, around 16% found once. Sample: PBMCs from the stem cell graft donor, taken from the stem cell graft. The receptors here all came from a human donor who donated a stem cell graft to a child with acute myeloid leukemia.

This clonotype was counted at least ten times. The genes are TRBV20-1 and TRBJ2-7; D is perhaps TRBD1 (6 bases). The CDR3 spans 13 residues. Germline V gene data show CDR1 as DFQATT and CDR2 as SNEGSKA (reference sequence). V was trimmed by 3 bases and J by 5 bases, leaving 14 bases between them. The DNA for the CDR3 is TGCAGTGCTAGTTTGGCAGGGGTTGACGAGCAGTACTTC. Its protein is CSASLAGVDEQYF.

There are many counts of this clonotype. The rearrangement uses TRBV5-6 and TRBJ2-7, with D hard to call. Germline V CDR1 and CDR2: SGHDT, YYEEEE. Trimming pared 0 bases from V and 0 bases from J, leaving 10 bases between. This CDR3 comprises 15 residues. The CDR3: CASSLGDRSSYEQYF. The DNA for the CDR3 is TGTGCCAGCAGCTTGGGCGACCGAAGCTCCTACGAGCAGTACTTC.

This clonotype occurred many times. The chain links TRBV15 to TRBJ2-3; D possibly uses TRBD1 or TRBD2 (5 bases each). V was shortened by 4 bases and J by 4 bases, with 15 bases between the two germline ends. CDR1 and CDR2 (germline): LNHNV, YYDKDF (reference sequence). The CDR3 length is 15 residues. In DNA, the CDR3 is TGTGCCACCAGCACCGCCTGGGGGTTCGCAGATACGCAGTATTTT. It yields the protein CATSTAWGFADTQYF.

The rearrangement links TRBV7-2 to TRBJ1-5; 7 bases align to TRBD1. The germline CDR1 and CDR2 sequences are SGHTA and FQGNSA. V lost 1 base to trimming and J lost 7 bases; unmatched junction nucleotides: 7. The CDR3 has 15 residues. The CDR3 sequence: CASSLVDRDKQPQHF. The CDR3 DNA sequence: TGTGCCAGCAGCTTAGTAGACAGGGACAAACAGCCCCAGCATTTT.

This clonotype was recorded many times. The chain uses TRBV28 and TRBJ2-1; tentatively, D is TRBD1 or TRBD2 (5 bases each). With 7 bases removed from V and 2 bases from J, the gap between germline ends came to 21 bases. Germline V lookup: CDR1 MDHEN, CDR2 SYDVKM. The CDR3 consists of 17 residues. The CDR3 region is CASMLPRGQVAYNEQFF. CDR3 nucleotides: TGTGCCAGCATGCTTCCGAGGGGCCAAGTGGCCTACAATGAGCAGTTCTTC.

Many counts were recorded for this clonotype. The rearrangement uses TRBV7-2 and TRBJ2-2, with no clear D. The CDR3 loop spans 16 amino acids. Germline CDR1 is SGHTA and CDR2 is FQGNSA. The V gene lost 3 bases and the J gene lost 5 bases, with 16 bases spanning the gap. This CDR3 reads CASSFSTSSRTGELFF. In DNA form, the CDR3 reads TGTGCCAGCAGCTTTTCGACAAGCTCTCGGACCGGGGAGCTGTTTTTT.

The rearrangement uses TRBV2 and TRBJ1-2; D is perhaps TRBD1 (5 bases). CDR1 is SNHLY and CDR2 is FYNNEI in the germline V gene. Between the trimmed V and J ends, which lost 7 bases and 6 bases, there was a span of 12 bases. The CDR3 is 12 residues long. The CDR3 sequence: CASNSGYDGYTF. The CDR3 coding sequence is TGTGCCAGCAACTCAGGGTACGATGGCTACACCTTC.

This clonotype was seen once. This may be a read error, as it is one base from a much larger clone. DNA for the CDR3: TGTGCCAGCAGCCCCTCGGGACATGGGAAGGATGGCTACACCTTC. Residues: CASSPSGHGKDGYTF. The V call is TRBV13, the J call TRBJ1-2, with a weak D call TRBD1 (6 bases). The CDR3 is 15 amino acids. Germline V gene lookup returns CDR1 PRHDT and CDR2 FYEKMQ (reference sequence). V lost 5 bases, J lost 6 bases, and 19 bases lay in between. Looking up the rest from reference TRBV13 and TRBJ1-2 gives the full variable domain: AAGVIQSPRHLIKEKRETATLKCYPIPRHDTVYWYQQGPGQDPQFLISFYEKMQSDKGSIPDRFSAQQFSDYHSELNMSSLELGDSALYFCASSPSGHGKDGYTFGSGTRLTVV.

This clonotype has ten or more counts. This chain joins TRBV5-5 and TRBJ1-3; D is unclear. V lost 2 bases to trimming and J lost 4 bases, with 10 bases between them. This CDR3 has 14 amino acids. The germline CDR1 and CDR2 sequences are SGHKS and YYEKEE (reference sequence). The CDR3 here is CASSFRLGGNTIYF. CDR3 nucleotide sequence: TGTGCCAGCAGCTTTCGACTGGGCGGAAACACCATATATTTT.

This clonotype has ten or more counts. This sequence joins TRBV6-6 and TRBJ1-5, with D perhaps TRBD1 (5 bases). V gave up 7 bases and J gave up 7 bases, with 14 bases separating them. Germline CDR1 and CDR2: MNHNY and SVGAGI (reference sequence). This CDR3 is 13 amino acids long. The CDR3, as DNA: TGTGCCAGCACCGGGGGGAATGGACAGCCCCAGCATTTT. Translated, it gives CASTGGNGQPQHF.

This clonotype was found many times. V usage is TRBV27 and J usage is TRBJ2-5, with 10 bases identical to TRBD2. The germline V gene encodes CDR1 MNHEY and CDR2 SMNVEV (reference sequence). This CDR3 contains 16 residues. V lost 4 bases, J lost 2 bases, and 7 bases stayed unmatched. The CDR3 region has the DNA TGTGCCAGCAGTTCGGATCTAGCGGGGGCTCAAGAGACCCAGTACTTC. Residues: CASSSDLAGAQETQYF.

The gene calls are TRBV20-1 and TRBJ2-7; 10 bases are a match to TRBD1. V was pared by 6 bases and J by 3 bases, with 5 bases of the junction left unmatched. The CDR3 loop spans 13 amino acids. Germline V gives CDR1 DFQATT, CDR2 SNEGSKA (reference sequence). CDR3 sequence: CSAQTGGYYEQYF. DNA for the CDR3: TGCAGTGCCCAGACAGGGGGCTACTACGAGCAGTACTTC.

This clonotype has at least ten counts. V gene TRBV6-1 combines with J gene TRBJ1-2; the match to TRBD1 covers 7 bases. CDR1 is MNHNS and CDR2 is SASEGT in the germline V gene. Germline trimming cut 8 bases from V and 4 bases from J; bases unmatched to any gene: 7. The CDR3 extends over 13 amino acids. The CDR3 DNA is TGTGCCAGCGGGCGGGGACAGCCCTATGGCTACACCTTC. It specifies CASGRGQPYGYTF.

There are many counts of this clonotype. The chain recombines TRBV12-3 or TRBV12-4 with TRBJ2-1; 7 bases match TRBD2. The CDR3 sequence is 16 residues long. The V segment lost 2 bases and the J segment 3 bases; nucleotides outside the gene matches: 7. The DNA for the CDR3 is TGTGCCAGCAGTTTACGGCGGGGGAGAAACTACAATGAGCAGTTCTTC. Protein: CASSLRRGRNYNEQFF.

The J gene is TRBJ2-3, the V gene TRBV5-6, with 7 nucleotides matching TRBD2. The CDR3 extends over 16 amino acids. The junction had 4 bases not matched to a gene; V was cut back by 0 bases and J by 0 bases. The germline CDR1 and CDR2 sequences are SGHDT and YYEEEE. The DNA of the CDR3 is TGTGCCAGCAGCTTGGTGGCGGGGGAGAGCACAGATACGCAGTATTTT. Amino acids: CASSLVAGESTDTQYF.

This clonotype was counted many times. The chain is built from TRBV20-1 and TRBJ2-3, with D perhaps given as TRBD1 or TRBD2 (7 bases each). Germline values: CDR1 DFQATT, CDR2 SNEGSKA (reference sequence). The ends were cut back, 6 bases at V and 4 bases at J, with 14 bases in the middle. The CDR3 totals 13 residues. CDR3 nucleotides: TGCAGTGCGGGCAGGGGGAGGGCAGATACGCAGTATTTT. This gives the protein CSAGRGRADTQYF.

This clonotype was picked up many times. The J gene is TRBJ1-5, the V gene TRBV20-1; D is uncertain. CDR1 DFQATT and CDR2 SNEGSKA come from the germline V gene (reference sequence). Trimming left V 1 base short and J 7 bases short, with 5 bases between. CDR3 length: 11 amino acids. The CDR3 spells CSARVGQPQHF. The CDR3 DNA follows: TGCAGTGCTAGAGTGGGCCAGCCCCAGCATTTT.

The V call is TRBV12-3 or TRBV12-4, the J call TRBJ1-1; D perhaps matches TRBD1 (5 bases). The CDR3 has 12 residues. Trimming removed 5 bases at V and 7 bases at J, with 11 bases between. The CDR3 sequence: CASSPGQLEAFF. DNA of the CDR3: TGTGCCAGCAGTCCCGGACAACTTGAAGCTTTCTTT.

This clonotype was seen ten or more times. The chain employs TRBV12-3 or TRBV12-4 and TRBJ1-1; the D is unclear. The length of the CDR3 is 14 residues. With 6 bases removed from V and 1 base from J, the gap between germline ends came to 12 bases. Here the CDR3 reads CASRQTQTNTEAFF. As DNA, the CDR3 is TGTGCCAGCAGACAGACGCAGACGAACACTGAAGCTTTCTTT.

V gene TRBV24-1 combines with J gene TRBJ2-1; 7 bases agree with TRBD1. The germline gives CDR1 KGHDR, CDR2 SFDVKD. V lost 0 bases and J lost 8; bases outside the gene matches: 6. This CDR3 spans 15 amino acids. The chain's CDR3 is CATSDLLRGSHEQFF. CDR3 nucleotide sequence: TGTGCCACCAGTGATTTGCTCAGGGGGTCCCATGAGCAGTTCTTC.

This chain joins TRBV4-1 and TRBJ2-3; 12 bases match TRBD2. The V and J ends lost 4 bases and 4 bases, in that order; junction bases with no gene match: 9. Germline V CDR1 and CDR2: MGHRA, YSYEKL. The CDR3 spans 17 residues. The CDR3 DNA reads TGCGCCAGCAGCCTTAACAAACTAGCGGGGGGCGCAGATACGCAGTATTTT. Protein sequence: CASSLNKLAGGADTQYF.

The chain links TRBV5-6 to TRBJ2-3; TRBD1 matches at 9 bases. Germline CDR1 and CDR2: SGHDT and YYEEEE. This CDR3 region has 15 residues. V shed 3 bases and J 6 bases; nucleotides not matched to a gene: 8. The CDR3 is CASSSRTGASDTQYF. Here the CDR3 DNA reads TGTGCCAGCAGCTCCCGGACAGGGGCATCGGATACGCAGTATTTT.

In nucleotides, the CDR3 is TGCGCCAGCACCCCCGACACGGACAATGAGCAGTTCTTC. Translating it yields CASTPDTDNEQFF. This chain uses TRBV5-1 with TRBJ2-1; D is uncertain. Trimming took off 6 bases at V and 5 bases at J, with 12 bases between the two ends. The CDR3 loop spans 13 amino acids. Germline V CDR1 and CDR2: SGHRS, YFSETQ.

This clonotype turned up a few times. The V call is TRBV9, the J call TRBJ1-1; a possible D gene is TRBD1 (5 bases). The CDR3 runs to 16 residues. In germline, CDR1 is SGDLS, CDR2 YYNGEE. V was pared by 1 base and J by 5 bases, with 18 bases between. CDR3 loop: CASSVNLQQGSTEAFF. The CDR3 DNA follows: TGTGCCAGCAGCGTAAACCTCCAGCAGGGAAGTACTGAAGCTTTCTTT. Combining the CDR3 with reference TRBV9 and TRBJ1-1 gives the whole variable domain DSGVTQTPKHLITATGQRVTLRCSPRSGDLSVYWYQQSLDQGLQFLIQYYNGEERAKGNILERFSAQQFPDLHSELNLSSLELGDSALYFCASSVNLQQGSTEAFFGQGTRLTVV.

The V call is TRBV20-1, the J call TRBJ2-1, with 9 bases fitting TRBD2. Looked up from germline, CDR1 is DFQATT and CDR2 is SNEGSKA (reference sequence). This CDR3 spans 13 amino acids. Losses at the gene ends were 5 bases for V and 6 bases for J; bases not matched to a gene: 5. CDR3 sequence: CSARGGAGNEQFF. For the CDR3, the DNA is TGCAGTGCTCGCGGGGGGGCGGGCAATGAGCAGTTCTTC.

To note about this clonotype: This sequence may be a read error, since a much larger clone differs from it by one base. The chain carries TRBV6-5 and TRBJ2-1; D remains ambiguous. The CDR3 runs 16 residues. The V and J ends lost 2 bases and 8 bases respectively, with 19 bases between them. Germline lookup yields CDR1 MNHEY and CDR2 SVGAGI. The chain's CDR3 is CASSYPKMGRNDEQFF. The CDR3 DNA sequence: TGTGCCAGCAGTTACCCGAAGATGGGCAGGAACGATGAGCAGTTCTTC.

To note about this clonotype: This may stem from a read error, because a much larger clone lies one nucleotide away. This sequence joins TRBV10-2 and TRBJ1-1; tentatively, D is TRBD1 (5 bases). The CDR3 spans 12 residues. From germline, CDR1 is WSHSY and CDR2 SAAADI. The CDR3 DNA sequence: TGCGCCAGCAGTCCAACAGGATCGAGAGCTGTCTTT. Translating gives CASSPTGSRAVF.

This clonotype occurred many times. The chain employs TRBV5-1 and TRBJ2-3; no firm D call. V was shortened by 7 bases and J by 0 bases, with 9 bases between the two germline ends. The CDR3 spans 13 residues. Germline CDR1 reads SGHRS; CDR2 reads YFSETQ. CDR3 bases: TGCGCCAGCGGGGTCCTTAGCACAGATACGCAGTATTTT. Translation gives CASGVLSTDTQYF.

A few counts support this clonotype. The CDR3, as DNA: TGTGCTAGTGGTTTGCGCTGGGGGGAGCAGTTCTTC. Its protein product is CASGLRWGEQFF. J is TRBJ2-1 and V is TRBV12-5; D may be TRBD1 or TRBD2 (5 bases each). The germline gives CDR1 LGHNT, CDR2 FRNRAP. CDR3 length equals 12 residues. V dropped 2 bases and J dropped 10 bases, with 9 bases sitting between them.

This sequence joins TRBV2 and TRBJ1-5; D gene ambiguous. Trimming took 10 bases from V and 4 from J, leaving 29 bases between them. This CDR3 spans 18 amino acids. CDR1 and CDR2 (germline): SNHLY, FYNNEI. The CDR3 coding sequence is TGTGCCATCTGCTCCCAGCGTGGCCCTAACCTTAGTAATCAGCCCCAGCATTTT. It is translated as CAICSQRGPNLSNQPQHF.

V and J are TRBV20-1 and TRBJ2-2; D not resolved. The germline V gene encodes CDR1 DFQATT and CDR2 SNEGSKA (reference sequence). The V end lost 3 bases, the J end lost 8 bases, and 10 bases lay between the germline ends. This CDR3 spans 12 amino acids. This CDR3 is CSARALGGELFF. CDR3 coding DNA: TGCAGTGCTAGGGCTCTCGGGGGGGAGCTGTTTTTT.

The chain couples TRBV15 to TRBJ1-2, with unresolved D. V was pared by 0 bases and J by 0 bases, with 8 bases between. CDR1 LNHNV and CDR2 YYDKDF come from the germline V gene (reference sequence). CDR3 length equals 15 residues. CDR3 loop: CATSREEDPNYGYTF. CDR3 sequence (DNA): TGTGCCACCAGCAGAGAAGAGGATCCTAACTATGGCTACACCTTC. Full variable domain (rest looked up from reference TRBV15 and TRBJ1-2): DAMVIQNPRYQVTQFGKPVTLSCSQTLNHNVMYWYQQKSSQAPKLLFHYYDKDFNNEADTPDNFQSRRPNTSFCFLDIRSPGLGDTAMYLCATSREEDPNYGYTFGSGTRLTVV.